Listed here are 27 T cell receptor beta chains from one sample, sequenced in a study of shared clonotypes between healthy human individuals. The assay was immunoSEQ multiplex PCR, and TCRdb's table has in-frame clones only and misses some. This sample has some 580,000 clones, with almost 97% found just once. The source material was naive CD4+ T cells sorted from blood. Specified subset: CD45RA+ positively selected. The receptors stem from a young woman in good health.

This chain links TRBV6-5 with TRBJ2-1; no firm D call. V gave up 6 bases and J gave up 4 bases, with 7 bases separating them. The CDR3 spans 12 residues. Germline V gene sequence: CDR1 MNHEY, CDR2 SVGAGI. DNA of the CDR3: TGTGCCAGCAGATCACAATACAATGAGCAGTTCTTC. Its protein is CASRSQYNEQFF.

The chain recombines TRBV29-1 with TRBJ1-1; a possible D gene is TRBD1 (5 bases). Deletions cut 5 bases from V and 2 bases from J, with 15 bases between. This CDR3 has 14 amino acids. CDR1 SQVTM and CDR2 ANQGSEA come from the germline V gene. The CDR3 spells CSVIDTGLNTEAFF. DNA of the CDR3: TGCAGCGTTATAGATACAGGTCTCAACACTGAAGCTTTCTTT.

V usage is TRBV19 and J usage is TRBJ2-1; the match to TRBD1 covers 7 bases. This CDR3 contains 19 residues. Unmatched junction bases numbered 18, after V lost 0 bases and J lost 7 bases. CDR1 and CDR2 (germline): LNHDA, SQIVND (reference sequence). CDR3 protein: CASSIEGTVVGTGPNEQFF. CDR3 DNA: TGTGCCAGTAGTATAGAAGGGACAGTGGTTGGGACCGGTCCTAATGAGCAGTTCTTC.

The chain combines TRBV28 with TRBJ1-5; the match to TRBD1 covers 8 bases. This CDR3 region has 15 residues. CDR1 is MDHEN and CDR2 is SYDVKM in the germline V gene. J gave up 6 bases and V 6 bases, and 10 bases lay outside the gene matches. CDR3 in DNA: TGTGCCAGCAGCCGGACAGGGTCTACGGGTCAGCCCCAGCATTTT. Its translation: CASSRTGSTGQPQHF. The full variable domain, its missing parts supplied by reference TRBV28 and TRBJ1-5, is DVKVTQSSRYLVKRTGEKVFLECVQDMDHENMFWYRQDPGLGLRLIYFSYDVKMKEKGDIPEGYSVSREKKERFSLILESASTNQTSMYLCASSRTGSTGQPQHFGDGTRLSIL.

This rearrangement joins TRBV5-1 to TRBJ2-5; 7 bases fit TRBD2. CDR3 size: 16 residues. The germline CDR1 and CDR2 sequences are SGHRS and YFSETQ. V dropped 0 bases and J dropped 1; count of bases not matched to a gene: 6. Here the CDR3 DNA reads TGCGCCAGCAGCTTGGGACCCGGGGAGGGCCAAGAGACCCAGTACTTC. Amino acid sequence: CASSLGPGEGQETQYF.

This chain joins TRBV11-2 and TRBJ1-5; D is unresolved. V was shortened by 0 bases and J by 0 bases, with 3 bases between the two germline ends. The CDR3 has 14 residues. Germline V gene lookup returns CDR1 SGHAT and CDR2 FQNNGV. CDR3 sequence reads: CASSLDPSNQPQHF. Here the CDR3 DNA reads TGTGCCAGCAGCTTAGATCCTAGCAATCAGCCCCAGCATTTT.

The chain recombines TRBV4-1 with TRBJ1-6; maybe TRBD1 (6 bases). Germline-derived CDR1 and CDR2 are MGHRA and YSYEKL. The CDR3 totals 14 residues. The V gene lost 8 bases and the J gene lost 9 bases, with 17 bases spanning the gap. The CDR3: CASSNTGYLSPLHF. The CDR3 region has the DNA TGCGCCAGCTCCAACACAGGGTATCTTTCACCCCTCCACTTT.

CDR3 loop: CASSIRREGYNEQFF. CDR3 DNA sequence: TGTGCCAGTAGTATCCGACGGGAGGGGTACAATGAGCAGTTCTTC. The V gene is TRBV19, the J gene TRBJ2-1; 8 bases fit TRBD2. Losses at the gene ends were 3 bases for V and 4 bases for J; bases not matched to a gene: 5. Looked up from germline, CDR1 is LNHDA and CDR2 is SQIVND (reference sequence). The CDR3 sequence is 15 residues long.

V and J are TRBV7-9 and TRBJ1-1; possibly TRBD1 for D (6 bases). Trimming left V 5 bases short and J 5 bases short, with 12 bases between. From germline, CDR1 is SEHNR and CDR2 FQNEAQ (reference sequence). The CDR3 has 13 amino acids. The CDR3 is CASSNTGQTEAFF. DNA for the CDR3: TGTGCCAGCAGCAATACAGGGCAGACTGAAGCTTTCTTT.

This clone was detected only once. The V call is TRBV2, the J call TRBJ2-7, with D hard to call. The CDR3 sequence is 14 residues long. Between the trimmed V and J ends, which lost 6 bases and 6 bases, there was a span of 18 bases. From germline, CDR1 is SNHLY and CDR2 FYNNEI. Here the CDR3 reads CASRQQAQVSEQYF. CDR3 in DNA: TGTGCCAGCAGACAGCAAGCCCAGGTCTCCGAGCAGTACTTC.

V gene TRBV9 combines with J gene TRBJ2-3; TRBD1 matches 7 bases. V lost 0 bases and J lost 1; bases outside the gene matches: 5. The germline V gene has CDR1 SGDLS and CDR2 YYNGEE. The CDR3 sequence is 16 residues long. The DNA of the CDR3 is TGTGCCAGCAGCGTAGGAACCGGGACAGGCACAGATACGCAGTATTTT. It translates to CASSVGTGTGTDTQYF.

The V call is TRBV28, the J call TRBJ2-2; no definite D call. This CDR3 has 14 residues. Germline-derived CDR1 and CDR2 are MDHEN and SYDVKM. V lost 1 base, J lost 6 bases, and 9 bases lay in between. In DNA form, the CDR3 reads TGTGCCAGCAGTTTATCTGTTGATCCCGGGGAGCTGTTTTTT. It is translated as CASSLSVDPGELFF.

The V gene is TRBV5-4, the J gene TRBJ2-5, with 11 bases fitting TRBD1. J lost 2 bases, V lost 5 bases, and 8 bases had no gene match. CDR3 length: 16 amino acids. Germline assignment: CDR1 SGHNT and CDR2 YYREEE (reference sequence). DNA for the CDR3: TGTGCCAGCAGTGAAGGACAGGGGGCCCTACAAGAGACCCAGTACTTC. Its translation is CASSEGQGALQETQYF.

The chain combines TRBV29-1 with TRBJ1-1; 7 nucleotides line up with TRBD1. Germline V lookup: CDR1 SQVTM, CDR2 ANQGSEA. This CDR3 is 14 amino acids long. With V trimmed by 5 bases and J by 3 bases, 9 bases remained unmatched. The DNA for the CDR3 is TGCAGCGTTTTAGGGGGCGAAATGGACACTGAAGCTTTCTTT. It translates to CSVLGGEMDTEAFF.

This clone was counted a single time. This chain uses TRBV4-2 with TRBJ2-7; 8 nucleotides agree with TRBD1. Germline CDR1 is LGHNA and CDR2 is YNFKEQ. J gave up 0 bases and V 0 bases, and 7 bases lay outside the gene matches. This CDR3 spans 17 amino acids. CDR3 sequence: CASSQEGTGTLSYEQYF. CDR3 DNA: TGTGCCAGCAGCCAAGAAGGGACAGGAACCCTCTCCTACGAGCAGTACTTC.

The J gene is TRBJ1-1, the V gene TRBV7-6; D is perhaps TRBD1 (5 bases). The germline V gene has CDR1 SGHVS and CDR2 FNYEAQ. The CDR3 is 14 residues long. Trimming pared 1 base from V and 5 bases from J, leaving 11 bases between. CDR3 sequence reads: CASSLGAGRTEAFF. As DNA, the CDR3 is TGTGCCAGCAGCTTAGGGGCAGGGCGGACTGAAGCTTTCTTT.

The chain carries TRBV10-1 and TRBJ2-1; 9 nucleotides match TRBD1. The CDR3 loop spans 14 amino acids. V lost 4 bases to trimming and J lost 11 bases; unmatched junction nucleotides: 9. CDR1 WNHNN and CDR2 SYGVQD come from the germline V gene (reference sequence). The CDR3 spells CASSAAPGQGKQFF. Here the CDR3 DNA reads TGCGCCAGCAGTGCAGCCCCGGGACAGGGAAAGCAGTTCTTC.

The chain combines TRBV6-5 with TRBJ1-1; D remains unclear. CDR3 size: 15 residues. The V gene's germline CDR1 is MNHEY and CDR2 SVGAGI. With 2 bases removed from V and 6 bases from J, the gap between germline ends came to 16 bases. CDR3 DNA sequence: TGTGCCAGCAGTTACCTATCACGGGGTGAGGCTGAAGCTTTCTTT. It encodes CASSYLSRGEAEAFF.

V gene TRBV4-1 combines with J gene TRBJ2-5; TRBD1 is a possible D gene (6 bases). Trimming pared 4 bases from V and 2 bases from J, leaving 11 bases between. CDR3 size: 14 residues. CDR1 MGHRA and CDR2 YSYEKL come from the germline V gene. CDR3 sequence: CASSLAQGQETQYF. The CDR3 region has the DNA TGCGCCAGCAGCCTAGCACAGGGTCAAGAGACCCAGTACTTC.

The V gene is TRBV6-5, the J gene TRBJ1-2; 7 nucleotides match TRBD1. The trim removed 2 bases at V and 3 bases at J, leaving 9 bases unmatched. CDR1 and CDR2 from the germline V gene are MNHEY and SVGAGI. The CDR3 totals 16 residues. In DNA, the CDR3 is TGTGCCAGCAGTTACGTGGGGACAGCCCCAGACTATGGCTACACCTTC. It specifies CASSYVGTAPDYGYTF.

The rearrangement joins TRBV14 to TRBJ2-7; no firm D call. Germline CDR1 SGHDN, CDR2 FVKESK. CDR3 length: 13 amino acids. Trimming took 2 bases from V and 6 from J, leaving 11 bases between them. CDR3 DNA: TGTGCCAGCAGCCAACGCTACCGTAGCGAGCAGTACTTC. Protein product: CASSQRYRSEQYF.

As DNA, the CDR3 is TGTGCCAGCAGTCGGCCCCAAGAGACCCAGTACTTC. Translation gives CASSRPQETQYF. The V call is TRBV7-2, the J call TRBJ2-5; D remains ambiguous. This CDR3 is built from 12 residues. V lost 6 bases and J 1 base, leaving 6 bases between the germline ends. Germline assignment: CDR1 SGHTA and CDR2 FQGNSA.

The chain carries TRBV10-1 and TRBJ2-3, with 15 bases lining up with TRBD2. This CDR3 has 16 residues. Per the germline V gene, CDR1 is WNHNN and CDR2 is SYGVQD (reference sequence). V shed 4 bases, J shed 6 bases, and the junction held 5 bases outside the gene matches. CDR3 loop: CASSGAGTSGRDTQYF. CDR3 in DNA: TGCGCCAGCAGTGGGGCCGGGACTAGCGGGAGGGATACGCAGTATTTT.

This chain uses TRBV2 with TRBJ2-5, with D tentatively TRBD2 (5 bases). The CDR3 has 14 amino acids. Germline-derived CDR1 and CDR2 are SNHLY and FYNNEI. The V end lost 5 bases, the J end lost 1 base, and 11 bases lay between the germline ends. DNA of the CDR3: TGTGCCAGCAGTCCGGGGTGGAGCCAAGAGACCCAGTACTTC. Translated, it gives CASSPGWSQETQYF.

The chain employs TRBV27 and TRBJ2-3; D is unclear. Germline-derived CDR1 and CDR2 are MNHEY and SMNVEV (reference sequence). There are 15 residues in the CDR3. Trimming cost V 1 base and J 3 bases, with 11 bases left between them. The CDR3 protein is CASSLYGWATDTQYF. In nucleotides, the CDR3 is TGTGCCAGCAGTTTATATGGGTGGGCGACAGATACGCAGTATTTT.

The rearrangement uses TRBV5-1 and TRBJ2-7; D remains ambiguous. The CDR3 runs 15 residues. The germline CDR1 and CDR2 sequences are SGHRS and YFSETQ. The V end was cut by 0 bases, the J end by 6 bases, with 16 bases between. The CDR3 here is CASSLVSLGFREQYF. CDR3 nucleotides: TGCGCCAGCAGCTTGGTTTCGTTAGGGTTCCGCGAGCAGTACTTC.

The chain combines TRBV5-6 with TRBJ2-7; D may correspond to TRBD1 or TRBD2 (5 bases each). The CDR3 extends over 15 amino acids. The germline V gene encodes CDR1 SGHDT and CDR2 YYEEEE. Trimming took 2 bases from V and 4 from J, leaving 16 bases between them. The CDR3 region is CASSFFAGRAYEQYF. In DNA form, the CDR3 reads TGTGCCAGCAGCTTTTTTGCGGGCAGGGCGTACGAGCAGTACTTC.